This T cell receptor (beta chain) was sequenced for a study of blood T cell repertoires in COVID-19. Across the whole study: Acute and convalescent COVID-19 specimens originated in the United States, Italy and Spain.

The CDR3 covers 16 residues. Germline V gene data show CDR1 as KGHSH and CDR2 as LQKENI. V lost 0 bases and J lost 2, with 13 bases in between. How the authors handled the data: Reference gene primer amplification gave estimated nucleated cell counts. Here immunoSEQ multiplex PCR was the method, and the copy in TCRdb shows in-frame clones only, minus some. V and J calls and clone size are those listed in that table; D and trimming were worked out from the DNA. The sample records around 100,000 clones, more than 80% being singletons. Sequencing was performed on peripheral blood. The V call is TRBV18, the J call TRBJ2-5; maybe TRBD1 (5 bases). This clonotype was obtained from an elderly woman with acute or convalescent COVID-19. The CDR3: CASSPPIGASQETQYF. The CDR3, as DNA: TGTGCCAGCTCACCACCGATAGGGGCAAGTCAAGAGACCCAGTACTTC.